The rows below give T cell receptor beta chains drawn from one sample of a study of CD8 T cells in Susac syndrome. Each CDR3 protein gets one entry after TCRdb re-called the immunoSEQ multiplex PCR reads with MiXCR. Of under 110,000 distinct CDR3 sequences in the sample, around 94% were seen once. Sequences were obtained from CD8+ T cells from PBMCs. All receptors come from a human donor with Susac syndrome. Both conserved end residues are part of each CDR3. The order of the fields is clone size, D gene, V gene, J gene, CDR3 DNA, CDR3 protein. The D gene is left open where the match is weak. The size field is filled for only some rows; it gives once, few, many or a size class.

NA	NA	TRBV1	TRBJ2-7	TGCACCAGCAGCCACGGTCGGACAGCGTACGAGCAGTACTTC	CTSSHGRTAYEQYF
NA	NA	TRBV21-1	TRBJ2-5	TGTGCCAGCAGCAAAGGGGCGGGAACGTACCAAGAGACCCAGTACTTC	CASSKGAGTYQETQYF
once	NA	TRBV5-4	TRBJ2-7	TGTGCCAGCAGTCCATTTGGCGTAGGTGGGTACGAGCAGTACTTC	CASSPFGVGGYEQYF
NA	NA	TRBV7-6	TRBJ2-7	TGTGCCAGCAGCTTAAACATACTCTACGAGCAGTACTTC	CASSLNILYEQYF
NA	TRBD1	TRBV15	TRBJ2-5	TGTGCCACCAGCAGAGTGGAGACAGGGGGCTGGGAGACCCAGTACTTC	CATSRVETGGWETQYF
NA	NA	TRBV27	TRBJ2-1	TGTGCCACCAAACAGGGTCGTAATGAGCAGTTCTTC	CATKQGRNEQFF
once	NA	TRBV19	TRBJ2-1	TGTGCCACCCAACAGGGTTACAATGAGCAGTTCTTC	CATQQGYNEQFF
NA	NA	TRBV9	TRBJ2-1	TGTGCCAGCAGCGGACCCCGGGGGCTGTACAATGAGCAGTTCTTC	CASSGPRGLYNEQFF
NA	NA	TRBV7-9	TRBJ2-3	TGTGCCAGCAGAAATTACGACCCCTGGGGTACGCAGTATTTT	CASRNYDPWGTQYF
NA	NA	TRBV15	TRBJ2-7	TGTGCCACCAGCAGAGACCGGGGCTACGAGCAGTACTTC	CATSRDRGYEQYF
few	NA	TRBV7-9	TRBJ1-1	TGTGCCAGCAGCTTAGCCTCTGAAGCTTTCTTT	CASSLASEAFF
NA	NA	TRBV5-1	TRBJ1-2	TGCGCCAGCAGCCTCCTCCGGGACACGACTAACTATGGCTACACCTTC	CASSLLRDTTNYGYTF
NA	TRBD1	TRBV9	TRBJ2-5	TGTGCCAGCAGCCCTGTACCGGGACAGGGGCGCCAAGAGACCCAGTACTTC	CASSPVPGQGRQETQYF
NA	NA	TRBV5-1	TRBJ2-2	TGCGCCAGCAGCTGGGATCTGTACACCGGGGAGCTGTTTTTT	CASSWDLYTGELFF
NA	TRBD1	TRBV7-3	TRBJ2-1	TGTGCCAGCAGCTCCGGGACAGGACGCCTCAATGAGCAGTTCTTC	CASSSGTGRLNEQFF
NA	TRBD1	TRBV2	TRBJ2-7	TGTGCCAGCAGTGAACCTCGTGCCGGGACAGGGACCTACGAGCAGTACTTC	CASSEPRAGTGTYEQYF
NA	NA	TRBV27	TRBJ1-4	TGTGCCAGCAGGTCCGTCCCAGCCTCAACTAATGAAAAACTGTTTTTT	CASRSVPASTNEKLFF
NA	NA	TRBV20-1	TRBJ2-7	TGCAGTGCCCCAGCTGCTAGAAGGGGGGCGAACACCTACGAGCAGTACTTC	CSAPAARRGANTYEQYF
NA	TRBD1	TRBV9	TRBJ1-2	TGTGCCAGCAGCGTCGCTGACAGGGCCGGCTACACCTTC	CASSVADRAGYTF
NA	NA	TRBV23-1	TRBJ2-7	TGCGCCAGCAGTCAATCGGACGAGGGGAGACGGTCCTACGAGCAGTACTTC	CASSQSDEGRRSYEQYF
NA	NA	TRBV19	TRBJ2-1	TGTGCCAGTAGTATAGTGGAGGTCTCCTACAATGAGCAGTTCTTC	CASSIVEVSYNEQFF
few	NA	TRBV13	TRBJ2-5	TGTGCCAGCAGCTTAATTGGGGGGGAGACCCAGTACTTC	CASSLIGGETQYF
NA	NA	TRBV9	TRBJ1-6	TGTGCCAGCAACGAGGGATATTCACCCCTCCACTTT	CASNEGYSPLHF
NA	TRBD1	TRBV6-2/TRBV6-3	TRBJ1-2	TGTGCCAGCAGACCCCAGACAGGGAGTGGCTACACCTTC	CASRPQTGSGYTF
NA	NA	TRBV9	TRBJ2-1	TGTGCCAGCAGCGTAGGGGCAGATAGTGAGCAGTTCTTC	CASSVGADSEQFF
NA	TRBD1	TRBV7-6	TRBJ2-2	TGTGCCAGCAGCTCGACAGGGAACGGGGAGCTGTTTTTT	CASSSTGNGELFF
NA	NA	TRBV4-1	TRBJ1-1	TGCGCCAGCAGCCTCCGCAGGGACACTGAAGCTTTCTTT	CASSLRRDTEAFF
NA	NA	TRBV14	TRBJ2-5	TGTGCCAGCAGCCAAGGGCAGGGAGAAGAGACCCAGTACTTC	CASSQGQGEETQYF
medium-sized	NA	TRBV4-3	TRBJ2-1	TGCGCCAGCAGCCAAGATACGGGTGAGCAGTTCTTC	CASSQDTGEQFF
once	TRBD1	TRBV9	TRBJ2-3	TGTGCCAGCAGCGTCAGACAGGGTCCGACGGATACGCAGTATTTT	CASSVRQGPTDTQYF
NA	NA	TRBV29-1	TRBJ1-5	TGCAGCGTTGCCCTTTTGGACCCCAATCAGCCCCAGCATTTT	CSVALLDPNQPQHF
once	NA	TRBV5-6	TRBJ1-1	TGTGCCAGCAGCACAGGGATCTTCACTGAAGGTTTCTTT	CASSTGIFTEGFF
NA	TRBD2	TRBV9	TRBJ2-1	TGTGCCAGCAGCGGCGGGGGGGCTTGGGGAGCCACAAGTGAGCAGTTCTTC	CASSGGGAWGATSEQFF
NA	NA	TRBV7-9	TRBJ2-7	TGTGCCAGCAGCCGGCCGGGGCAGGCCTACGAGCAGTACTTC	CASSRPGQAYEQYF
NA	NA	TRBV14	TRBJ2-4	TGTGCCAGCAGCACACGGACGGAGGTAGCCAAAAACATTCAGTACTTC	CASSTRTEVAKNIQYF
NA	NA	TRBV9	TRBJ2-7	TGTGCCAGCAGCGCCGGTACGGGGACCGGCGAGCAGTACTTC	CASSAGTGTGEQYF
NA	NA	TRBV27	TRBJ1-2	TGTGCCAGCAGTTTATCCCCGGGGGCCAATGGCTACACCTTC	CASSLSPGANGYTF
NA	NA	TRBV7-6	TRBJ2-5	TGTGCCAGCAGCTTTCTAGCGACCAGTCAAGAGACCCAGTACTTC	CASSFLATSQETQYF
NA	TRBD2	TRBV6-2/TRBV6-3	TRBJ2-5	TGTGCCAGCACCTCGGCGGGGGGTCGGGAGACCCAGTACTTC	CASTSAGGRETQYF
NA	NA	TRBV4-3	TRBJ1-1	TGCGCCAGCAGTCAGACGTTGGGGACTGAAGCTTTCTTT	CASSQTLGTEAFF
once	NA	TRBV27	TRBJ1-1	TGTGCCAGCCGGCTTAGCATGAACACTGAAGCTTTCTTT	CASRLSMNTEAFF
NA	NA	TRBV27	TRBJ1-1	TGTGCCAGCAGTAACGGGAACACTGAAGCTTTCTTT	CASSNGNTEAFF
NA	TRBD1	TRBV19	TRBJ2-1	TGTGCCAGTAGTGTGGGGACAGGCCCCAATGAGCAGTTCTTC	CASSVGTGPNEQFF
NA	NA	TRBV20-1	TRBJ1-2	TGCAGTGCTAGAGATAGGAGCGACACGGACTATGGCTACACCTTC	CSARDRSDTDYGYTF
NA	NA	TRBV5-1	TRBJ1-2	TGCGCCAGCACCCCGGGTGGGGACTATGGCTACACCTTC	CASTPGGDYGYTF
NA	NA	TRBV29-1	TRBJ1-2	TGCAGCGTTGAAGATGTCGAGCATGGCTACACCTTC	CSVEDVEHGYTF
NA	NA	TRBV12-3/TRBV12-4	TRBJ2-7	TGTGCCAGTAGGGGGGAATCCTACGAGCAGTACTTC	CASRGESYEQYF
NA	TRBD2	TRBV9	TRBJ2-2	TGTGCCAGCAGCGTATCCCCTCAGCGGGGGGGCCGCACCGGGGAGCTGTTTTTT	CASSVSPQRGGRTGELFF
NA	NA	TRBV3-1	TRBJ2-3	TGTGCCAGCAGCCAGCCGGAGGAAACAGATACGCAGTATTTT	CASSQPEETDTQYF
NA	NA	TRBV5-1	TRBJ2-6	TGCGCCAGTGGGGCTGGGGCCAACGTCCTGACTTTC	CASGAGANVLTF
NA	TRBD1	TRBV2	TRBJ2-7	TGTGCCAGCACGGGGGACAGGGTTGGGTACGAGCAGTACTTC	CASTGDRVGYEQYF
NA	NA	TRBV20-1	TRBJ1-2	TGCAGTGCTAGAGGTGGGGAGGGGGACTATGGCTACACCTTC	CSARGGEGDYGYTF
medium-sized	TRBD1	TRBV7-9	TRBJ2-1	TGTGCCAGCAGCTCCGGGACAGGGATCTACAATGAGCAGTTCTTC	CASSSGTGIYNEQFF
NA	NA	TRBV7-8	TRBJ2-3	TGTGCCAGCAGCTTAGCGCGGATGGATACGCAGTATTTT	CASSLARMDTQYF
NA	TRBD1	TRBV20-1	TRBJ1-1	TGCAGTGCCTCGACAGGGAGCGAAACTGAAGCTTTCTTT	CSASTGSETEAFF
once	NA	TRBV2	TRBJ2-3	TGTGCCAGCAAACAAGCGGCCTCCACAGATACGCAGTATTTT	CASKQAASTDTQYF
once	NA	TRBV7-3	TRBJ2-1	TGTGCCAGCAGCCCCAACGCGGGGGCACGGAATGAGCAGTTCTTC	CASSPNAGARNEQFF
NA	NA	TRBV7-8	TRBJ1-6	TGTGCCAGCGAGGAGATCCTCCCCTTT	CASEEILPF
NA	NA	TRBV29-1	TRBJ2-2	TGCAGCGTTGTTTTCCCCGGGGCTAACACCGGGGAGCTGTTTTTT	CSVVFPGANTGELFF